This is a list of T cell receptor beta chains from one sample in a study of siplizumab effects on memory and regulatory T cells. This table comes from immunoSEQ multiplex PCR, and its TCRdb copy is limited to in-frame clones, with some not included. The sample holds around 7,400 clones, roughly two thirds seen once. What was sequenced was effector memory CD8+ T cells sorted from blood. These receptors originate from a human donor in good health. The CDR3 runs from the conserved cysteine through the conserved F or W. The D gene is left open where the match is weak. Only part of the rows carry a size: once, few, many, or a class if the clone is expanded.

TRBJ1-4 NA TRBV2 NA TGTGCCAGCAGAGACCTACATGCGGCCGATGATGAAAAACTGTTTTTT CASRDLHAADDEKLFF
TRBJ1-5 NA TRBV4-1 TRBD1 TGCGCCAGCAGCCAAGAGGGAGCAGGGGGCCTAGGTCAGCCCCAGCATTTT CASSQEGAGGLGQPQHF
TRBJ2-1 few TRBV9 TRBD2 TGTGCCAGCAGCGTAGAAAAGGGGACTAGCGGGAGCTCCTACAATGAGCAGTTCTTC CASSVEKGTSGSSYNEQFF
TRBJ1-4 NA TRBV30 NA TGTGCCTGGAGTGAGGGAGGGGACGAAAAACTGTTTTTT CAWSEGGDEKLFF
TRBJ2-6 once TRBV6-4 NA TGTGCCAGCAGTGACTCGGGCTCTGGGGCCAACGTCCTGACTTTC CASSDSGSGANVLTF
TRBJ1-2 NA TRBV28 NA TGTGCCAGCAGTGGGGGCCCGGCCCCCTACACCTTC CASSGGPAPYTF
TRBJ1-5 NA TRBV28 NA TGTGCCAGCACCTTGCCCCGGGGACCCCAGCATTTT CASTLPRGPQHF
TRBJ2-5 NA TRBV28 TRBD2 TGTGCCAGCAGTTCCCGGCCGGGACTAGCAAGTCAAGAGACCCAGTACTTC CASSSRPGLASQETQYF
TRBJ1-1 NA TRBV7-9 TRBD1 TGTGCCAGCAGTCGACGAACGGACAGGGGACAGAACACTGAAGCTTTCTTT CASSRRTDRGQNTEAFF
TRBJ2-7 medium-sized TRBV11-1 NA TGTGCCAGCAGCTTAGGGGACCTAGCCTACGAGCAGTACTTC CASSLGDLAYEQYF
TRBJ1-2 NA TRBV6-4 TRBD1 TGTGCCAGCAGTGTTACCGGGACAGGGGACTATGGCTACACCTTC CASSVTGTGDYGYTF
TRBJ2-7 NA TRBV4-1 NA TGCGCCAGCAGCGCAGGGTCCTCAGGTGCCTACGAGCAGTACTTC CASSAGSSGAYEQYF
TRBJ2-7 NA TRBV5-1 NA TGCGCCAGCACTGGGGACGGTTCCTACGAGCAGTACTTC CASTGDGSYEQYF
TRBJ2-3 few TRBV15 NA TGTGCCACCAGCAGCCGGGACGGGGGCACAGATACGCAGTATTTT CATSSRDGGTDTQYF
TRBJ2-3 few TRBV7-3 NA TGTGCCAGCAGCTTAAAGGGAAAAGATACGCAGTATTTT CASSLKGKDTQYF
TRBJ2-6 once TRBV7-1 NA TGTGCCAGCAGCTTAACACAACGAGGACAAAGTCGGGCCAACGTCCTGACTTTC CASSLTQRGQSRANVLTF
TRBJ1-5 few TRBV21-1 NA TGTGCCAGCAGCAAAAGGGAGAAAATCAATCAGCCCCAGCATTTT CASSKREKINQPQHF
TRBJ2-1 medium-sized TRBV7-3 NA TGTGCCAGCAGGCACACGGGGGGCGAGCAGTTCTTC CASRHTGGEQFF
TRBJ2-7 NA TRBV5-1 NA TGCGCCAGCAGCTCGCGAAAGACAGGCCTGGGGGATTACGAGCAGTACTTC CASSSRKTGLGDYEQYF
TRBJ1-4 NA TRBV7-9 NA TGTGCCAGCAGCGACCTGGCGCAGGGGCTGAATGAAAAACTGTTTTTT CASSDLAQGLNEKLFF
TRBJ2-7 NA TRBV18 NA TGTGCCAGCTCACACGGGGCCTACGAGCAGTACTTC CASSHGAYEQYF
TRBJ1-1 large TRBV11-2 NA TGTGCCAGCAGCTTAGGCCCCACCGTGAACACTGAAGCTTTCTTT CASSLGPTVNTEAFF
TRBJ2-7 NA TRBV30 TRBD2 TGTGCCTGGAGCGCAGCGGGAGGGCCCCTCGAGCAGTACTTC CAWSAAGGPLEQYF
TRBJ1-2 NA TRBV2 NA TGTGCCAGCAGTGTCGGGGGGCCCAGCTATGGCTACACCTTC CASSVGGPSYGYTF
TRBJ1-5 few TRBV30 NA TGTGCCTGGACAGGAGGGGCGAAACAGCCCCAGCATTTT CAWTGGAKQPQHF
TRBJ2-7 NA TRBV9 NA TGTGCCAGCAGCGGCGGACCGATGCCAAGCGAGCAGTACTTC CASSGGPMPSEQYF
TRBJ2-5 NA TRBV30 NA TGTGCCTGGAGTGTTTCTAGGGTAAATTTCAACTTC CAWSVSRVNFNF
TRBJ2-5 few TRBV11-3 NA TGTGCCAGCAGCTTATGGCAGGGGCAAGAGACCCAGTACTTC CASSLWQGQETQYF
TRBJ2-4 medium-sized TRBV19 TRBD2 TGTGCCAGGATAACCTCAGGGAGGGTACTAGCCAAAAACATTCAGTACTTC CARITSGRVLAKNIQYF
TRBJ2-1 NA TRBV29-1 NA TGCAGCGTTGAAGAAGGTTCATTAGGGGGAGGGCCGGGTGAGCAGTTCTTC CSVEEGSLGGGPGEQFF
TRBJ2-5 NA TRBV29-1 NA TGCAGCGGAAACCTATCTCCTCTGGGGGCGAAAGAGACCCAGTACTTC CSGNLSPLGAKETQYF
TRBJ2-1 NA TRBV7-2 NA TGTGCCAGCAGCTTACATCGTTTGCCCTACAATGAGCAGTTCTTC CASSLHRLPYNEQFF
TRBJ2-2 NA TRBV30 NA TGTGCCTGCCCGGTTTTGGGAGTTGGCAAAGCCGGGGAGCTGTTTTTT CACPVLGVGKAGELFF
TRBJ1-1 NA TRBV6-9 NA TGTGCCAGCAGTTCGTGGACTGAAGCTTTCTTT CASSSWTEAFF
TRBJ2-6 few TRBV13 NA TGTGCCAGCACGTTCCGGGCTGGGGCCAACGTCCTGACTTTC CASTFRAGANVLTF